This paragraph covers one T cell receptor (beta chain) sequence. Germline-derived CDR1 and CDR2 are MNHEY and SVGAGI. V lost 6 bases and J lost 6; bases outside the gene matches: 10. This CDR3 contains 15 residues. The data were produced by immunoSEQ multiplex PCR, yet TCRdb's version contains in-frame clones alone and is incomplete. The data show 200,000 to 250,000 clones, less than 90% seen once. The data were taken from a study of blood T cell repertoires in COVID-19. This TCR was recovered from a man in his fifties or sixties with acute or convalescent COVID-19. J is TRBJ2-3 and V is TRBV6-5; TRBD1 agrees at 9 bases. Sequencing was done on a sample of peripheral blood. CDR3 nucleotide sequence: TGTGCCAGCAGACCGCGAGGGGACAGGGAGGATACGCAGTATTTT. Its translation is CASRPRGDREDTQYF.